The 8 T cell receptor beta chains reported below all come from one sample, sequenced in a study of beta chain features in type 1 diabetes. The entirety of the isolated RNA underwent reverse transcription, so expressed TCRB transcripts were sequenced. Clones were sequenced by immunoSEQ multiplex PCR, and TCRdb holds only the in-frame ones, with some missing. The sample includes a few hundred thousand clones, over 9.5% of them seen just once. The sequenced sample was naive CD4+ T cells from blood. The receptors stem from a man aged 18 to 35 in good health.

The chain has TRBV6-5 and TRBJ2-7; D perhaps matches TRBD1 (7 bases). This CDR3 is 16 amino acids long. The germline V and J ends were trimmed by 4 bases and 1 base, with 17 bases remaining between them. The V gene's germline CDR1 is MNHEY and CDR2 SVGAGI. CDR3 in amino acids: CASSSWSGDSSYEQYF. DNA of the CDR3: TGTGCCAGCAGTTCTTGGTCGGGGGACAGTTCCTACGAGCAGTACTTC.

This clone showed up just a few times. The chain has TRBV30 and TRBJ2-3, with 8 positions matching TRBD1. Trimming at V came to 3 bases and at J to 1 base, leaving 12 bases not matched to a gene. This CDR3 has 17 residues. Per germline, CDR1 GTSNPN and CDR2 SVGIG (reference sequence). CDR3 sequence: CAWSPSFGTGGTDTQYF. Written as DNA, the CDR3 is TGTGCCTGGAGCCCCTCTTTTGGGACAGGCGGCACAGATACGCAGTATTTT.

The chain employs TRBV18 and TRBJ1-5; D is perhaps TRBD1 (5 bases). V gave up 0 bases and J gave up 9 bases, with 12 bases separating them. The CDR3 contains 14 residues. The germline V gene encodes CDR1 KGHSH and CDR2 LQKENI. The CDR3 bases are TGTGCCAGCTCACCACCGGGGCTCTCAGGGCCCCAGCATTTT. Amino acid sequence: CASSPPGLSGPQHF.

The chain links TRBV4-3 to TRBJ1-4; 8 nucleotides agree with TRBD1. The V and J ends lost 0 bases and 7 bases, in that order; junction bases with no gene match: 7. Germline V gene lookup returns CDR1 LGHNA and CDR2 YSLEER. The CDR3 runs 16 residues. This CDR3 is CASSQDLRGRSEKLFF. CDR3 sequence (DNA): TGCGCCAGCAGCCAAGATCTCAGGGGGCGAAGTGAAAAACTGTTTTTT.

There are a few counts of this clone. The chain combines TRBV30 with TRBJ1-5; weak D call: TRBD1 (5 bases). This CDR3 comprises 14 residues. Germline CDR1 and CDR2: GTSNPN and SVGIG (reference sequence). Trimming removed 0 bases at V and 7 bases at J, with 13 bases between. This chain's CDR3 is CAWSVGRADQPQHF. Here the CDR3 DNA reads TGTGCCTGGAGTGTAGGCAGGGCGGACCAGCCCCAGCATTTT.

This chain joins TRBV7-2 and TRBJ2-7, with a weak D call TRBD1 (5 bases). The CDR3 runs to 12 residues. Trimming left V 4 bases short and J 9 bases short, with 13 bases between. Germline V gene data show CDR1 as SGHTA and CDR2 as FQGNSA. The CDR3: CASSSQGIGQYF. The CDR3 coding sequence is TGTGCCAGCAGCTCGCAGGGAATTGGGCAGTACTTC.

The V and J genes are TRBV14 and TRBJ2-3; D is undetermined. V was shortened by 3 bases and J by 6 bases, with 7 bases between the two germline ends. Germline-derived CDR1 and CDR2 are SGHDN and FVKESK. The CDR3 is made up of 12 amino acids. The CDR3 spells CASSHAGDTQYF. DNA of the CDR3: TGTGCCAGCAGCCACGCCGGTGATACGCAGTATTTT. Together with reference TRBV14 and TRBJ2-3, the CDR3 gives the full variable domain: EAGVTQFPSHSVIEKGQTVTLRCDPISGHDNLYWYRRVMGKEIKFLLHFVKESKQDESGMPNNRFLAERTGGTYSTLKVQPAELEDSGVYFCASSHAGDTQYFGPGTRLTVL.

The rearrangement links TRBV27 to TRBJ2-7, with a possible D match to TRBD2 (5 bases). V was trimmed by 2 bases and J by 2 bases, leaving 13 bases between them. The CDR3 covers 15 residues. The germline V gene encodes CDR1 MNHEY and CDR2 SMNVEV (reference sequence). The CDR3 is CASSLKWELTYEQYF. CDR3 coding DNA: TGTGCCAGCAGTTTAAAGTGGGAGCTCACCTACGAGCAGTACTTC.